A selection of T cell receptor beta chains follows, all from one sample in a study of T cell changes during pregnancy in multiple sclerosis. Assay used: immunoSEQ multiplex PCR; TCRdb lists only in-frame clones, some missing. The sample holds tens of thousands of clones, 85% to 95% seen once. The source material was CD8+ T cells from peripheral blood mononuclear cells, sampled after pregnancy. The receptors derive from a female donor with multiple sclerosis, enrolled in a pregnancy study. Each CDR3 is given with its conserved first and last residue. The D gene is left open where the match is weak. Not every row has a clone size; where given, it reads once, few, many or a size class.

abundance: NA; j_gene: TRBJ1-6; d_gene: NA; v_gene: TRBV4-1; CDR3nt: TGCGCCAGCAGCCACGGGGAGAGGGAATCACCCCTCCACTTT; CDR3aa: CASSHGERESPLHF
abundance: NA; j_gene: TRBJ1-4; d_gene: NA; v_gene: TRBV7-6; CDR3nt: TGTGCCAGCAGCTCCGGGCGGGAAATGGAGAAACTGTTTTTT; CDR3aa: CASSSGREMEKLFF
abundance: NA; j_gene: TRBJ2-7; d_gene: NA; v_gene: TRBV19; CDR3nt: TGTGCCAGTAAGGAGAGAAACTCCTACGAGCAGTACTTC; CDR3aa: CASKERNSYEQYF
abundance: NA; j_gene: TRBJ1-5; d_gene: NA; v_gene: TRBV19; CDR3nt: TGTGCCAGTAGTATAGGGGGCCTTCAGCCCCAGCATTTT; CDR3aa: CASSIGGLQPQHF
abundance: NA; j_gene: TRBJ2-7; d_gene: TRBD1; v_gene: TRBV5-4; CDR3nt: TGTGCCAGCAGCTCTATGACAGGGGAGAGGAACGAGCAGTACTTC; CDR3aa: CASSSMTGERNEQYF
abundance: NA; j_gene: TRBJ1-1; d_gene: TRBD1; v_gene: TRBV27; CDR3nt: TGTGCCAGCAGCCGACCACCAGGGGGTGAGAACACTGAAGCTTTCTTT; CDR3aa: CASSRPPGGENTEAFF
abundance: NA; j_gene: TRBJ2-1; d_gene: NA; v_gene: TRBV4-3; CDR3nt: TGCGCCAGCAGCCAAGACGGTACAGGGAGGGACAATGAGCAGTTCTTC; CDR3aa: CASSQDGTGRDNEQFF
abundance: NA; j_gene: TRBJ1-1; d_gene: NA; v_gene: TRBV27; CDR3nt: TGTGCCAGCAGTTTAGGGAGCGCGAACACTGAAGCTTTCTTT; CDR3aa: CASSLGSANTEAFF
abundance: once; j_gene: TRBJ2-7; d_gene: NA; v_gene: TRBV27; CDR3nt: TGTGCCAGCAGTCATGGGAGCTCCTACGAGCAGTACTTC; CDR3aa: CASSHGSSYEQYF
abundance: NA; j_gene: TRBJ2-7; d_gene: NA; v_gene: TRBV6-1; CDR3nt: TGTGCCAGCAGTCCCAGGGGCCCCTACGAGCAGTACTTC; CDR3aa: CASSPRGPYEQYF
abundance: NA; j_gene: TRBJ2-3; d_gene: TRBD1; v_gene: TRBV9; CDR3nt: TGTGCCAGCAGGCCAGGGGGCGCGAAAGATACGCAGTATTTT; CDR3aa: CASRPGGAKDTQYF
abundance: NA; j_gene: TRBJ2-1; d_gene: TRBD2; v_gene: TRBV7-6; CDR3nt: TGTGCCAGCAGCTTAGGTCCTAGCGGGGCCCTTATGTACAATGAGCAGTTCTTC; CDR3aa: CASSLGPSGALMYNEQFF
abundance: NA; j_gene: TRBJ2-7; d_gene: NA; v_gene: TRBV9; CDR3nt: TGTGCCAGCAGCGTAGCAGCAGGGGCCTACGAGCAGTACTTC; CDR3aa: CASSVAAGAYEQYF
abundance: NA; j_gene: TRBJ2-1; d_gene: TRBD2; v_gene: TRBV6-1; CDR3nt: TGTGCCAGCAGTGGACTAGCGGGACCGAACGAGCAGTTCTTC; CDR3aa: CASSGLAGPNEQFF
abundance: NA; j_gene: TRBJ1-5; d_gene: TRBD1; v_gene: TRBV27; CDR3nt: TGTGCCAGCAGTCCGACAGGGGGCGCGCGCAATCAGCCCCAGCATTTT; CDR3aa: CASSPTGGARNQPQHF
abundance: NA; j_gene: TRBJ2-5; d_gene: NA; v_gene: TRBV9; CDR3nt: TGTGCCAGCAGCGCCATGGGACTCCCAGAGACCCAGTACTTC; CDR3aa: CASSAMGLPETQYF
abundance: NA; j_gene: TRBJ2-2; d_gene: NA; v_gene: TRBV30; CDR3nt: TGTGCCTGGAGTTCTCCCCCCCGGGATAAATACACCGGGGAGCTGTTTTTT; CDR3aa: CAWSSPPRDKYTGELFF
abundance: NA; j_gene: TRBJ2-7; d_gene: TRBD1; v_gene: TRBV7-6; CDR3nt: TGTGCCAGCAGCTTAGAGCCAGGGGGTTCCTACGAGCAGTACTTC; CDR3aa: CASSLEPGGSYEQYF
abundance: NA; j_gene: TRBJ2-2; d_gene: TRBD1; v_gene: TRBV2; CDR3nt: TGTGCCAGCAGTGAGGTGACAGGGTTTAACACCGGGGAGCTGTTTTTT; CDR3aa: CASSEVTGFNTGELFF
abundance: NA; j_gene: TRBJ1-4; d_gene: TRBD1; v_gene: TRBV9; CDR3nt: TGTGCCAGCAGCGTAGAAGGACAGGGAGGTGAAAAACTGTTTTTT; CDR3aa: CASSVEGQGGEKLFF
abundance: NA; j_gene: TRBJ2-1; d_gene: TRBD1; v_gene: TRBV16; CDR3nt: TGTGCCAGCAGCCAATCTTGGGGACAGGGGGCTGACAATGAGCAGTTCTTC; CDR3aa: CASSQSWGQGADNEQFF
abundance: NA; j_gene: TRBJ2-7; d_gene: TRBD2; v_gene: TRBV29-1; CDR3nt: TGCAGCGTGGCCGGACTAGCGGGGGACTACGAGCAGTACTTC; CDR3aa: CSVAGLAGDYEQYF
abundance: NA; j_gene: TRBJ2-2; d_gene: NA; v_gene: TRBV14; CDR3nt: TGTGCCAGCAGCCCAGACAGGACAGACTTCACCGGGGAGCTGTTTTTT; CDR3aa: CASSPDRTDFTGELFF
abundance: NA; j_gene: TRBJ2-3; d_gene: TRBD2; v_gene: TRBV9; CDR3nt: TGTGCCAGCAGTTCTAGCGGGACTAGCACAGATACGCAGTATTTT; CDR3aa: CASSSSGTSTDTQYF
abundance: NA; j_gene: TRBJ1-3; d_gene: NA; v_gene: TRBV28; CDR3nt: TGTGCCAGCAGGGCCGGGGGGCTCGTAAACACCATATATTTT; CDR3aa: CASRAGGLVNTIYF
abundance: NA; j_gene: TRBJ2-1; d_gene: NA; v_gene: TRBV29-1; CDR3nt: TGCAGCGTTCAAGGAGGACAGACTCTCTCCTACAATGAGCAGTTCTTC; CDR3aa: CSVQGGQTLSYNEQFF
abundance: NA; j_gene: TRBJ2-3; d_gene: NA; v_gene: TRBV28; CDR3nt: TGTGCCAGCAGTTTATCACCCCGCGGGATTAGCACAGATACGCAGTATTTT; CDR3aa: CASSLSPRGISTDTQYF
abundance: NA; j_gene: TRBJ2-2; d_gene: TRBD1; v_gene: TRBV18; CDR3nt: TGTGCCAGCTCACCGTCCGGGACAGCAACTGCAAACACCGGGGAGCTGTTTTTT; CDR3aa: CASSPSGTATANTGELFF
abundance: NA; j_gene: TRBJ2-4; d_gene: NA; v_gene: TRBV7-9; CDR3nt: TGTGCCAGCAGCCGGGGTGGTATGGACATTCAGTACTTC; CDR3aa: CASSRGGMDIQYF
abundance: NA; j_gene: TRBJ2-7; d_gene: NA; v_gene: TRBV30; CDR3nt: TGTGCCTGGAGTCCAGGGTACGAGCAGTACTTC; CDR3aa: CAWSPGYEQYF
abundance: NA; j_gene: TRBJ2-7; d_gene: TRBD1; v_gene: TRBV27; CDR3nt: TGTGCCAGCAGTTTCGGGACAGGGGGCTTCTACGAGCAGTACTTC; CDR3aa: CASSFGTGGFYEQYF
abundance: NA; j_gene: TRBJ1-1; d_gene: NA; v_gene: TRBV19; CDR3nt: TGTGCCAGTAGTATAGCCACAGGGTACACTGAAGCTTTCTTT; CDR3aa: CASSIATGYTEAFF
abundance: NA; j_gene: TRBJ2-4; d_gene: NA; v_gene: TRBV5-4; CDR3nt: TGTGCCAGCAGCCTCTCCGGGACTCCCGACATTCAGTACTTC; CDR3aa: CASSLSGTPDIQYF
abundance: NA; j_gene: TRBJ2-5; d_gene: TRBD2; v_gene: TRBV7-9; CDR3nt: TGTGCCAGCAGACCACCTAGCGGGGTAGAGACCCAGTACTTC; CDR3aa: CASRPPSGVETQYF
abundance: NA; j_gene: TRBJ1-2; d_gene: TRBD1; v_gene: TRBV15; CDR3nt: TGTGCCACCAGCACCAGACAGGGAATTGGTGGCTACACCTTC; CDR3aa: CATSTRQGIGGYTF
abundance: NA; j_gene: TRBJ2-1; d_gene: TRBD2; v_gene: TRBV5-4; CDR3nt: TGTGCCAGCAGCTGGACTAGCGGGGTTTACAATGAGCAGTTCTTC; CDR3aa: CASSWTSGVYNEQFF
abundance: NA; j_gene: TRBJ2-5; d_gene: TRBD1; v_gene: TRBV19; CDR3nt: TGTGCCAGTAGTATAGATAGTGACAACAGGGGTGTAGAGACCCAGTACTTC; CDR3aa: CASSIDSDNRGVETQYF
abundance: NA; j_gene: TRBJ2-1; d_gene: NA; v_gene: TRBV6-5; CDR3nt: TGTGCCAGCAGTTACTCCGGGGGTCACTACAATGAGCAGTTCTTC; CDR3aa: CASSYSGGHYNEQFF
abundance: once; j_gene: TRBJ2-6; d_gene: NA; v_gene: TRBV4-1; CDR3nt: TGCGCCAGCAGGCAGGGGTTGGGAGGGGCCAACGTCCTGACTTTC; CDR3aa: CASRQGLGGANVLTF
abundance: NA; j_gene: TRBJ1-1; d_gene: TRBD1; v_gene: TRBV2; CDR3nt: TGTGCCAGCACCGGACAGGGACCCATAAACACTGAAGCTTTCTTT; CDR3aa: CASTGQGPINTEAFF
abundance: NA; j_gene: TRBJ1-1; d_gene: TRBD1; v_gene: TRBV19; CDR3nt: TGTGCCAGTACGGTGAAGGACAGGGGATACCTGAACACTGAAGCTTTCTTT; CDR3aa: CASTVKDRGYLNTEAFF
abundance: NA; j_gene: TRBJ2-2; d_gene: TRBD2; v_gene: TRBV6-5; CDR3nt: TGTGCCAGCAACTTAGCGGGAGGAAACACCGGGGAGCTGTTTTTT; CDR3aa: CASNLAGGNTGELFF
abundance: NA; j_gene: TRBJ2-2; d_gene: NA; v_gene: TRBV9; CDR3nt: TGTGCCAGCAGCGCTTTTATCGGGAGCACCGGGGAGCTGTTTTTT; CDR3aa: CASSAFIGSTGELFF
abundance: NA; j_gene: TRBJ1-4; d_gene: NA; v_gene: TRBV7-9; CDR3nt: TGTGCCAGCAGCTTGTCCGGGACTCGGGGTGAAAAACTGTTTTTT; CDR3aa: CASSLSGTRGEKLFF
abundance: NA; j_gene: TRBJ2-7; d_gene: NA; v_gene: TRBV2; CDR3nt: TGTGCCAGCAGTGGGGCTGGTTCCTACGAGCAGTACTTC; CDR3aa: CASSGAGSYEQYF
abundance: NA; j_gene: TRBJ1-2; d_gene: NA; v_gene: TRBV6-5; CDR3nt: TGTGCCAGCACCGCGGCCCCGCAGGGTGGCTACACCTTC; CDR3aa: CASTAAPQGGYTF
abundance: NA; j_gene: TRBJ1-2; d_gene: NA; v_gene: TRBV29-1; CDR3nt: TGCAGCGCCCCCGGGGTCTATGGCTACACCTTC; CDR3aa: CSAPGVYGYTF
abundance: NA; j_gene: TRBJ2-7; d_gene: TRBD1; v_gene: TRBV9; CDR3nt: TGTGCCAGCACCCTACGGGACAGGGAAACCTCCTACGAGCAGTACTTC; CDR3aa: CASTLRDRETSYEQYF
abundance: NA; j_gene: TRBJ2-1; d_gene: NA; v_gene: TRBV11-1; CDR3nt: TGTGCCAGCAGCTTAACTGGAGACTACAATGAGCAGTTCTTC; CDR3aa: CASSLTGDYNEQFF
abundance: NA; j_gene: TRBJ2-1; d_gene: TRBD2; v_gene: TRBV10-1; CDR3nt: TGCGCCAGCAGGGGACTAGCGGGGGTGAATGAGCAGTTCTTC; CDR3aa: CASRGLAGVNEQFF